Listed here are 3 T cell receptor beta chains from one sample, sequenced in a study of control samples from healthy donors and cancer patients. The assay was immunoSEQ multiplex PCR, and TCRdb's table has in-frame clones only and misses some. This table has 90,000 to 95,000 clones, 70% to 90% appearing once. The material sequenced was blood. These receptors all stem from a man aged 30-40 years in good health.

The CDR3 loop is CASSLNGNTDTQYF. The CDR3, as DNA: TGTGCCAGCAGCTTAAACGGGAACACAGATACGCAGTATTTT. The V gene is TRBV7-3, the J gene TRBJ2-3; the D gene is possibly TRBD2 (5 bases). V lost 1 base, J lost 2 bases, and 7 bases lay in between. This CDR3 region has 14 residues. Looked up from germline, CDR1 is SGHTA and CDR2 is FQGTGA.

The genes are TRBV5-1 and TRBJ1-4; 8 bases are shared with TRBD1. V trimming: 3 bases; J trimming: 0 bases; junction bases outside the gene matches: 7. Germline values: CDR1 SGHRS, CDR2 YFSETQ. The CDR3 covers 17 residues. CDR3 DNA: TGCGCCAGCAGCTACGGACAGGGACGCTCAACTAATGAAAAACTGTTTTTT. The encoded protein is CASSYGQGRSTNEKLFF.

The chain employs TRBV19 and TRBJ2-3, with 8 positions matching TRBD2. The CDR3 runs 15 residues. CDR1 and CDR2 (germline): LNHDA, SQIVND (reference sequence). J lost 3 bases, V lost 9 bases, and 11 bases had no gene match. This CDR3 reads CASRITSGRTDTQYF. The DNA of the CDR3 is TGTGCCAGCCGAATTACTAGCGGACGAACAGATACGCAGTATTTT.